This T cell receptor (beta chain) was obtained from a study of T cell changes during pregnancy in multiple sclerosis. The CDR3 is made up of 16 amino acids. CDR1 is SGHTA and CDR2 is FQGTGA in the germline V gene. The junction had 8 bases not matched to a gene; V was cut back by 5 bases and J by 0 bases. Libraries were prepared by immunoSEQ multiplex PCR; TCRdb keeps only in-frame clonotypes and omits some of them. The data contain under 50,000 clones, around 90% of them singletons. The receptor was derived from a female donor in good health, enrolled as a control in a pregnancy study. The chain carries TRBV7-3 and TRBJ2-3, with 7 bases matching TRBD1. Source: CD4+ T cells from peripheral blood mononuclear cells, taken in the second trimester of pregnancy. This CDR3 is CASSHQGQKSTDTQYF. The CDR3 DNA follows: TGTGCCAGCAGCCATCAGGGACAGAAAAGCACAGATACGCAGTATTTT.